Listed here are 32 T cell receptor beta chains from one sample, sequenced in a study of PD-1 blockade in classical Hodgkin lymphoma. As to time point: cycle 4 day 1 (C4D1), after five to seven weeks of nivolumab. All patients relapsed after autologous stem cell transplantation, and brentuximab vedotin exposure varied. Repertoires were generated with immunoSEQ multiplex PCR, while TCRdb's copy carries only in-frame clones and drops some. The repertoire holds tens of thousands of clones, with around 94% as singletons. Here the sequenced sample was peripheral blood mononuclear cells (PBMCs), taken before the fourth cycle of nivolumab. The origin of the receptors is a human donor with classical Hodgkin lymphoma.

The chain has TRBV5-6 and TRBJ2-5; 10 bases line up with TRBD1. The CDR3 covers 13 residues. V lost 3 bases, J lost 4 bases, and 0 bases stayed unmatched. Germline-derived CDR1 and CDR2 are SGHDT and YYEEEE. The CDR3: CASSWTGGETQYF. In DNA form, the CDR3 reads TGTGCCAGCAGCTGGACAGGGGGAGAGACCCAGTACTTC.

The V and J genes are TRBV7-9 and TRBJ2-2; 9 nucleotides line up with TRBD1. V lost 2 bases and J lost 6; bases outside the gene matches: 4. The CDR3 loop spans 15 amino acids. Germline CDR1 and CDR2: SEHNR and FQNEAQ (reference sequence). The CDR3 bases are TGTGCCAGCAGCTTAATACAGGGGGCAGCCGGGGAGCTGTTTTTT. Its protein product is CASSLIQGAAGELFF.

V and J are TRBV14 and TRBJ2-3; D not resolved. CDR3 length: 12 amino acids. V was clipped by 0 bases and J by 3 bases, with 1 base between them. Germline CDR1 SGHDN, CDR2 FVKESK. The CDR3 DNA reads as TGTGCCAGCAGCCAAGAAACAGATACGCAGTATTTT. Protein: CASSQETDTQYF.

The rearrangement links TRBV29-1 to TRBJ2-1; no definite D call. The CDR3 runs 13 residues. V was clipped by 0 bases and J by 8 bases, with 11 bases between them. Germline-derived CDR1 and CDR2 are SQVTM and ANQGSEA. The CDR3 sequence: CSVEEVQRDEQFF. The CDR3 coding sequence is TGCAGCGTTGAAGAAGTCCAAAGGGATGAGCAGTTCTTC.

This clone has only one observation. The rearrangement uses TRBV5-8 and TRBJ1-2; tentative D call: TRBD1 (5 bases). CDR3 length: 16 amino acids. The V gene's germline CDR1 is SGHTS and CDR2 YDEGEE. Trimming removed 2 bases from V and 4 bases from J, with 18 bases in between. The CDR3 region is CASSFNAGGFSYGYTF. The CDR3 DNA reads TGTGCCAGCAGCTTCAATGCGGGGGGATTTAGCTATGGCTACACCTTC.

Here the CDR3 reads CASSLGRSSYNEQFF. In DNA, the CDR3 is TGTGCCAGCAGTCTAGGACGGAGCTCCTACAATGAGCAGTTCTTC. V gene TRBV6-5 combines with J gene TRBJ2-1, with unresolved D. This CDR3 has 15 amino acids. Germline V CDR1 and CDR2: MNHEY, SVGAGI. Trimming left V 5 bases short and J 0 bases short, with 11 bases between.

V gene TRBV12-2 combines with J gene TRBJ1-5. TRBV12-2 constitutes a pseudogene. The CDR3 has 20 residues. Written as DNA, the CDR3 is TGTGCAAGTCGCCCCAAAAGGAGATACTTAACACCGGGAGGCAATCAGCCCCAGCATTTT. Its protein product is CASRPKRRYLTPGGNQPQHF.

The V gene is TRBV5-1, the J gene TRBJ2-4, with TRBD2 matching 9 bases. This CDR3 has 15 amino acids. V was clipped by 4 bases and J by 5 bases; unmatched bases: 7. CDR1 is SGHRS and CDR2 is YFSETQ in the germline V gene. The CDR3 coding sequence is TGCGCCAGCAGCGGCGCGGGAGGGCCGGAAAACATTCAGTACTTC. It translates to CASSGAGGPENIQYF.

The chain joins TRBV5-1 to TRBJ2-3; TRBD2 is a possible D gene (5 bases). V was cut by 4 bases and J by 1 base, with 13 bases left in between. The germline gives CDR1 SGHRS, CDR2 YFSETQ. This CDR3 comprises 15 residues. CDR3 sequence (DNA): TGCGCCAGCAGCCCGGACTCTTTTCGCACAGATACGCAGTATTTT. This encodes CASSPDSFRTDTQYF.

This chain links TRBV19 with TRBJ2-3; D remains unclear. This CDR3 has 14 amino acids. Trimming cost V 5 bases and J 2 bases, with 11 bases left between them. Germline CDR1 LNHDA, CDR2 SQIVND (reference sequence). CDR3 protein: CASSGSHSTDTQYF. CDR3 DNA sequence: TGTGCCAGTAGTGGCAGCCACTCCACAGATACGCAGTATTTT.

DNA of the CDR3: TGTGCCAGCAGCTTCAGATCCCTTACAGGGAGTTCACCCCTCCACTTT. Translation gives CASSFRSLTGSSPLHF. The genes are TRBV5-6 and TRBJ1-6, with a weak D call TRBD1 (6 bases). Germline CDR1 is SGHDT and CDR2 is YYEEEE. The CDR3 contains 16 residues. The V gene lost 2 bases and the J gene lost 9 bases, with 18 bases spanning the gap.

J is TRBJ2-7 and V is TRBV6-6; 8 nucleotides line up with TRBD2. CDR3 size: 14 residues. Germline lookup yields CDR1 MNHNY and CDR2 SVGAGI (reference sequence). The ends lost 2 bases at V and 5 bases at J; junction bases unmatched: 5. CDR3 bases: TGTGCCAGCAGTTACGCGGGGGGCGCAAACGAGCAGTACTTC. This encodes CASSYAGGANEQYF.

This chain links TRBV15 with TRBJ1-6, with TRBD1 identical over 9 bases. Germline CDR1 reads LNHNV; CDR2 reads YYDKDF (reference sequence). The V and J ends lost 5 bases and 7 bases, in that order; junction bases with no gene match: 3. CDR3 length equals 14 residues. This CDR3 is CATSEGTGNSPLHF. The CDR3 DNA reads TGTGCCACCAGCGAAGGGACAGGGAATTCACCCCTCCACTTT.

This rearrangement joins TRBV7-9 to TRBJ1-3; 7 bases are a match to TRBD1. Germline V CDR1 and CDR2: SEHNR, FQNEAQ (reference sequence). This CDR3 comprises 17 residues. The J segment lost 0 bases and the V segment lost 1 base, leaving 6 bases of the junction unmatched. CDR3 in DNA: TGTGCCAGCAGCTTAGGGGACAGCCTCTTCTCTGGAAACACCATATATTTT. Its protein is CASSLGDSLFSGNTIYF.

The V gene is TRBV9, the J gene TRBJ2-1; 10 nucleotides align to TRBD2. V was pared by 1 base and J by 8 bases, with 6 bases of the junction left unmatched. The germline CDR1 and CDR2 sequences are SGDLS and YYNGEE. This CDR3 comprises 15 residues. CDR3 protein: CASSVTAGGQYEQFF. CDR3 bases: TGTGCCAGCAGCGTAACAGCGGGAGGGCAATATGAGCAGTTCTTC.

The gene calls are TRBV27 and TRBJ2-1; D gene uncertain. The germline V gene has CDR1 MNHEY and CDR2 SMNVEV (reference sequence). The CDR3 has 13 amino acids. Trimming shortened V by 5 bases and J by 5 bases, and 10 bases separated the two germline ends. The CDR3 bases are TGTGCCAGCAGTAAACGGATGCACAATGAGCAGTTCTTC. This sequence encodes CASSKRMHNEQFF.

The chain links TRBV7-7 to TRBJ2-3; unclear D gene. The germline V gene has CDR1 SSHAT and CDR2 FNYEAQ (reference sequence). V shed 5 bases and J shed 5 bases, with 8 bases lying between them. This CDR3 contains 12 residues. DNA for the CDR3: TGTGCCAGCAGCGCAACGGGAGATACGCAGTATTTT. Its protein is CASSATGDTQYF. The entire variable domain, with the rest obtained from reference TRBV7-7 and TRBJ2-3, is as follows: GAGVSQSPRYKVTKRGQDVTLRCDPISSHATLYWYQQALGQGPEFLTYFNYEAQPDKSGLPSDRFSAERPEGSISTLTIQRTEQRDSAMYRCASSATGDTQYFGPGTRLTVL.

The gene calls are TRBV27 and TRBJ2-5, with D maybe TRBD2 (5 bases). Per germline, CDR1 MNHEY and CDR2 SMNVEV (reference sequence). This CDR3 comprises 15 residues. The V end was cut by 6 bases, the J end by 2 bases, with 16 bases between. The CDR3 loop is CASSPGRETQETQYF. The DNA of the CDR3 is TGTGCCAGCAGCCCCGGCCGGGAAACACAAGAGACCCAGTACTTC.

This chain joins TRBV5-1 and TRBJ2-5; a weak D match, TRBD2 (6 bases). Looked up from germline, CDR1 is SGHRS and CDR2 is YFSETQ. The V and J ends lost 2 bases and 2 bases respectively, with 13 bases between them. The CDR3 length is 15 residues. CDR3: CASSLAGFLQETQYF. The CDR3 region has the DNA TGCGCCAGCAGCTTAGCGGGTTTCCTACAAGAGACCCAGTACTTC.

The chain joins TRBV5-7 to TRBJ2-5, with TRBD1 identical over 7 bases. TRBV5-7 counts as an open reading frame of uncertain function. V was clipped by 5 bases and J by 3 bases; unmatched bases: 7. The CDR3 length is 14 residues. CDR3 in amino acids: CASRPRGTEETQYF. CDR3 DNA: TGTGCCAGCAGACCGAGGGGGACAGAAGAGACCCAGTACTTC.

This clone was recorded only once. The chain couples TRBV18 to TRBJ1-3; D is ambiguous. Germline assignment: CDR1 KGHSH and CDR2 LQKENI. Deletions cut 2 bases from V and 0 bases from J, with 8 bases between. The CDR3 runs 15 residues. DNA for the CDR3: TGTGCCAGCTCACCAATTCAAGACTCTGGAAACACCATATATTTT. Its protein is CASSPIQDSGNTIYF.

This chain links TRBV7-9 with TRBJ1-1, with D possibly TRBD1 on 6 matching bases. The V end was cut by 2 bases, the J end by 8 bases, with 9 bases between. The CDR3 sequence is 12 residues long. CDR1 and CDR2 from the germline V gene are SEHNR and FQNEAQ (reference sequence). Written as DNA, the CDR3 is TGTGCCAGCAGCTTAACAGGGACAGAAGCTTTCTTT. Translated, it gives CASSLTGTEAFF.

The rearrangement uses TRBV4-1 and TRBJ2-2, with D maybe TRBD1 (6 bases). There are 16 residues in the CDR3. The V end was cut by 0 bases, the J end by 1 base, with 9 bases between. Germline assignment: CDR1 MGHRA and CDR2 YSYEKL. The CDR3 DNA sequence: TGCGCCAGCAGCCAAGATGTGGGACAGAACACCGGGGAGCTGTTTTTT. This encodes CASSQDVGQNTGELFF.

V and J are TRBV18 and TRBJ2-5; D is undetermined. The CDR3 runs to 13 residues. Per the germline V gene, CDR1 is KGHSH and CDR2 is LQKENI. V shed 1 base and J shed 2 bases, with 5 bases lying between them. The CDR3 bases are TGTGCCAGCTCACCACTCGGACAAGAGACCCAGTACTTC. Protein: CASSPLGQETQYF. The whole variable domain, remainder taken from reference TRBV18 and TRBJ2-5, is NAGVMQNPRHLVRRRGQEARLRCSPMKGHSHVYWYRQLPEEGLKFMVYLQKENIIDESGMPKERFSAEFPKEGPSILRIQQVVRGDSAAYFCASSPLGQETQYFGPGTRLLVL.

This clone turned up a few times. This chain joins TRBV2 and TRBJ2-7; the D gene is possibly TRBD1 (6 bases). Germline values: CDR1 SNHLY, CDR2 FYNNEI. The ends were cut back, 6 bases at V and 4 bases at J, with 16 bases in the middle. This CDR3 comprises 14 residues. In nucleotides, the CDR3 is TGTGCCAGCAGCCCGACGGTGACAGGTTACGAGCAGTACTTC. Its protein is CASSPTVTGYEQYF.

The J gene is TRBJ2-7, the V gene TRBV4-1; 9 bases map to TRBD2. After removal of 1 base from V and 0 bases from J, the junction contained 7 bases not matched to a gene. This CDR3 has 17 amino acids. Germline values: CDR1 MGHRA, CDR2 YSYEKL. CDR3 bases: TGCGCCAGCAGCCAAGTTGGAGCGGGAGGCATCTCCTACGAGCAGTACTTC. It is translated as CASSQVGAGGISYEQYF.

This clone was counted once. The chain employs TRBV15 and TRBJ2-3, with 7 bases that match TRBD1. CDR1 and CDR2 from the germline V gene are LNHNV and YYDKDF (reference sequence). V trimming: 2 bases; J trimming: 4 bases; junction bases outside the gene matches: 9. This CDR3 spans 16 amino acids. CDR3 bases: TGTGCCACCAGCAGAACACAGGGGTTTAGCTCAGATACGCAGTATTTT. Protein sequence: CATSRTQGFSSDTQYF.

This clone was detected only a few times. The rearrangement links TRBV19 to TRBJ1-6, with D uncertain. Trimming shortened V by 3 bases and J by 11 bases, and 11 bases separated the two germline ends. The CDR3 extends over 13 amino acids. Per the germline V gene, CDR1 is LNHDA and CDR2 is SQIVND (reference sequence). The CDR3 sequence: CASSISGTPPLHF. The CDR3 region has the DNA TGTGCCAGTAGTATTTCGGGAACGCCACCCCTCCACTTT.

The chain is built from TRBV4-1 and TRBJ1-4; 7 positions match TRBD1. The V and J ends lost 4 bases and 5 bases, in that order; junction bases with no gene match: 10. This CDR3 is 16 amino acids long. CDR1 and CDR2 from the germline V gene are MGHRA and YSYEKL. Here the CDR3 DNA reads TGCGCCAGCAGCCGCCCACGCAGGGGGACGAATGAAAAACTGTTTTTT. Its translation: CASSRPRRGTNEKLFF.

This chain links TRBV5-8 with TRBJ2-1; 9 nucleotides line up with TRBD2. The CDR3 consists of 16 residues. In germline, CDR1 is SGHTS, CDR2 YDEGEE. The V segment lost 1 base and the J segment 2 bases; nucleotides outside the gene matches: 4. The CDR3 nucleotides are TGTGCCAGCAGCTTGTGGGCTAGCGGGGCCTACAATGAGCAGTTCTTC. It yields the protein CASSLWASGAYNEQFF.

This clone was observed once. The chain uses TRBV28 and TRBJ1-1, with D possibly matching TRBD1 (5 bases). Per the germline V gene, CDR1 is MDHEN and CDR2 is SYDVKM. Trimming took off 2 bases at V and 11 bases at J, with 12 bases between the two ends. The CDR3 sequence is 12 residues long. CDR3 bases: TGTGCCAGCAGTTTAAGGGACGCCGGGGCTTTCTTT. Its protein product is CASSLRDAGAFF.

This chain connects TRBV5-4 to TRBJ1-1; D is possibly TRBD1 (6 bases). This CDR3 region has 15 residues. V lost 4 bases and J lost 0, with 13 bases in between. The V gene's germline CDR1 is SGHNT and CDR2 YYREEE (reference sequence). DNA for the CDR3: TGTGCCAGCAGCATCGAGACAGGTGTGAACACTGAAGCTTTCTTT. Encoded protein: CASSIETGVNTEAFF.